In this sample, the clone carrying this TCR beta chain turned up many times. Its cognate antigen is unknown. TCRdb used MiXCR to reprocess the RACE reads, holding one entry per CDR3 protein. The profile covers hundreds of thousands of distinct CDR3 sequences, with about 6% appearing a single time and under 7% taken by the ten largest. The V and J ends lost 2 bases and 2 bases respectively, with 9 bases between them. Looked up from germline, CDR1 is MNHEY and CDR2 is SMNVEV (reference sequence). This CDR3 contains 14 residues. Documented time point: patch test 2, 6 weeks after DPC sensitization. Treatment given: therapeutic diphenylcyclopropenone sensitization with weekly scalp DPC. This sample is drawn from a study of human T cells and chemical hapten exposure. Study-level findings and limits: DPC sensitization left the count of TCRs above 1 in 1000 unchanged.

The sample in question was whole blood, obtained in connection with sensitization to the hapten diphenylcyclopropenone (DPC). This sequence joins TRBV27 and TRBJ1-1; a possible D gene is TRBD1 (5 bases). This sequence was found in a young woman with alopecia areata. Some clones in this sample may be carry-over from other donors' samples. The CDR3 is CASSLIGVNTEAFF. In DNA, the CDR3 is TGTGCCAGCAGTTTAATAGGGGTTAACACTGAAGCTTTCTTT.